The 14 T cell receptor beta chains below all came from one sample that was sequenced in a study of blood T cell repertoires in COVID-19. Repertoires were generated with immunoSEQ multiplex PCR, while TCRdb's copy carries only in-frame clones and drops some. This table holds about 300,000 clones, roughly 91% found once. The sample was peripheral blood. The receptors originated from a woman in her thirties with COVID-19, enrolled during active disease.

The chain uses TRBV2 and TRBJ2-1, with 10 bases lining up with TRBD1. V gave up 6 bases and J gave up 7 bases; unmatched junction bases: 9. Germline V gene sequence: CDR1 SNHLY, CDR2 FYNNEI. The CDR3 contains 15 residues. The DNA of the CDR3 is TGTGCCAGCAGGCCGGGACAGGGGTACCTGAATGAGCAGTTCTTC. Its protein product is CASRPGQGYLNEQFF.

This chain links TRBV5-8 with TRBJ1-1; TRBD1 might be the D (6 bases). Trimming took 4 bases from V and 5 from J, leaving 21 bases between them. Germline CDR1 is SGHTS and CDR2 is YDEGEE. The CDR3 extends over 16 amino acids. The DNA of the CDR3 is TGTGCCAGCAGCACAACAGGGAAAGTGGATCGGACTGAAGCTTTCTTT. This gives the protein CASSTTGKVDRTEAFF.

V gene TRBV24-1 combines with J gene TRBJ1-5; no firm D call. V lost 6 bases to trimming and J lost 0 bases, with 8 bases between them. Germline V CDR1 and CDR2: KGHDR, SFDVKD. This CDR3 has 14 residues. The CDR3 protein is CATSNAVSNQPQHF. The DNA for the CDR3 is TGTGCCACCAGTAACGCGGTTAGCAATCAGCCCCAGCATTTT.

The chain joins TRBV6-1 to TRBJ1-1, with TRBD1 as a possible D gene (6 bases). V was trimmed by 0 bases and J by 3 bases, leaving 14 bases between them. In germline, CDR1 is MNHNS, CDR2 SASEGT. This CDR3 region has 16 residues. In DNA form, the CDR3 reads TGTGCCAGCAGTGAAGCGTGGACCAGGGGCGACACTGAAGCTTTCTTT. Protein sequence: CASSEAWTRGDTEAFF.

The chain has TRBV6-5 and TRBJ2-3; 10 bases map to TRBD2. The trim removed 6 bases at V and 6 bases at J, leaving 0 bases unmatched. The germline gives CDR1 MNHEY, CDR2 SVGAGI. This CDR3 region has 12 residues. Here the CDR3 reads CASRTSGDTQYF. DNA of the CDR3: TGTGCCAGCAGGACTAGCGGGGATACGCAGTATTTT.

The V and J genes are TRBV2 and TRBJ1-1, with TRBD1 matching 7 bases. The length of the CDR3 is 14 residues. V was pared by 7 bases and J by 1 base, with 6 bases of the junction left unmatched. CDR1 is SNHLY and CDR2 is FYNNEI in the germline V gene. The CDR3 loop reads CASIPTGTNTEAFF. DNA for the CDR3: TGTGCCAGCATCCCGACAGGGACGAACACTGAAGCTTTCTTT.

V and J are TRBV7-2 and TRBJ1-2, with D perhaps matching TRBD1 (6 bases). There are 15 residues in the CDR3. Germline assignment: CDR1 SGHTA and CDR2 FQGNSA. V lost 5 bases to trimming and J lost 3 bases, with 16 bases between them. The CDR3 region is CASSINRVYDYGYTF. The CDR3 DNA reads TGTGCCAGCAGCATAAACAGGGTCTACGACTATGGCTACACCTTC.

The genes are TRBV11-3 and TRBJ2-1; D possibly corresponds to TRBD2 (6 bases). This CDR3 is built from 11 residues. Deletions cut 6 bases from V and 8 bases from J, with 8 bases between. Germline V gives CDR1 SGHNT, CDR2 YENEEA. For the CDR3, the DNA is TGTGCCAGCAGGGGGAGGTATGAGCAGTTCTTC. Protein: CASRGRYEQFF. Based on the CDR3 plus reference TRBV11-3 and TRBJ2-1, the full variable domain is EAGVVQSPRYKIIEKKQPVAFWCNPISGHNTLYWYLQNLGQGPELLIRYENEEAVDDSQLPKDRFSAERLKGVDSTLKIQPAELGDSAVYLCASRGRYEQFFGPGTRLTVL.

The rearrangement joins TRBV6-5 to TRBJ1-2; TRBD1 agrees at 9 bases. The length of the CDR3 is 14 residues. Losses at the gene ends were 4 bases for V and 7 bases for J; bases not matched to a gene: 7. The V gene's germline CDR1 is MNHEY and CDR2 SVGAGI. The CDR3 spells CASSSPGQGSGYTF. For the CDR3, the DNA is TGTGCCAGCAGTTCCCCGGGACAGGGTTCTGGCTACACCTTC.

The rearrangement joins TRBV5-1 to TRBJ1-1; a weak D match, TRBD1 (5 bases). The CDR3 length is 14 residues. The V gene lost 4 bases and the J gene lost 4 bases, with 14 bases spanning the gap. Germline V gene lookup returns CDR1 SGHRS and CDR2 YFSETQ. The CDR3 DNA sequence: TGCGCCAGCAGCCCTGGGGCCGTGGGCACTGAAGCTTTCTTT. Translating gives CASSPGAVGTEAFF.

The J gene is TRBJ2-1, the V gene TRBV19; 8 bases line up with TRBD2. The CDR3 runs to 16 residues. CDR1 and CDR2 from the germline V gene are LNHDA and SQIVND (reference sequence). V trimming: 6 bases; J trimming: 2 bases; junction bases outside the gene matches: 9. CDR3 region: CASSSFGGATYNEQFF. The DNA for the CDR3 is TGTGCCAGTAGCTCTTTCGGGGGGGCTACCTACAATGAGCAGTTCTTC. Based on the CDR3 plus reference TRBV19 and TRBJ2-1, the full variable domain is DGGITQSPKYLFRKEGQNVTLSCEQNLNHDAMYWYRQDPGQGLRLIYYSQIVNDFQKGDIAEGYSVSREKKESFPLTVTSAQKNPTAFYLCASSSFGGATYNEQFFGPGTRLTVL.

The rearrangement joins TRBV19 to TRBJ1-2, with 10 positions matching TRBD1. The CDR3 runs 15 residues. Per the germline V gene, CDR1 is LNHDA and CDR2 is SQIVND (reference sequence). The V gene end was trimmed by 5 bases and the J gene end by 1 base; junction bases not matched to a gene: 4. The DNA of the CDR3 is TGTGCCAGTAGTTCCGGGACAGGGGTTAACTATGGCTACACCTTC. Residues: CASSSGTGVNYGYTF. The entire variable domain, with the rest obtained from reference TRBV19 and TRBJ1-2, is as follows: DGGITQSPKYLFRKEGQNVTLSCEQNLNHDAMYWYRQDPGQGLRLIYYSQIVNDFQKGDIAEGYSVSREKKESFPLTVTSAQKNPTAFYLCASSSGTGVNYGYTFGSGTRLTVV.

Only one count was recorded for this clone. This chain links TRBV28 with TRBJ2-1, with 10 positions matching TRBD1. J lost 1 base, V lost 6 bases, and 12 bases had no gene match. The CDR3 contains 18 residues. CDR1 and CDR2 (germline): MDHEN, SYDVKM. CDR3 region: CASSLGQGGIRSYNEQFF. In DNA, the CDR3 is TGTGCCAGCAGCCTTGGACAGGGGGGCATTAGGTCCTACAATGAGCAGTTCTTC. The full variable domain, rest sourced from reference TRBV28 and TRBJ2-1, is DVKVTQSSRYLVKRTGEKVFLECVQDMDHENMFWYRQDPGLGLRLIYFSYDVKMKEKGDIPEGYSVSREKKERFSLILESASTNQTSMYLCASSLGQGGIRSYNEQFFGPGTRLTVL.

This chain uses TRBV5-1 with TRBJ1-2, with 8 nucleotides matching TRBD1. V lost 0 bases to trimming and J lost 7 bases; unmatched junction nucleotides: 8. Looked up from germline, CDR1 is SGHRS and CDR2 is YFSETQ. The CDR3 runs to 15 residues. The CDR3 here is CASSLGAGGEFGYTF. Here the CDR3 DNA reads TGCGCCAGCAGCTTGGGGGCAGGGGGCGAATTTGGCTACACCTTC.